This is a list of T cell receptor beta chains from one sample in a study of T-cell reconstitution after alpha-beta-depleted transplantation in children. TCRdb analysed the PCR reads with MiXCR anew, one entry per CDR3 protein. Of around 190,000 distinct CDR3 sequences in the sample, approximately 7% are singletons; the top ten hold approximately 5.7%. The sample consisted of PBMCs, taken before TCRalphabeta/CD19-depleted stem cell transplant. The receptors originated from a boy aged 2 to 10 with acute lymphoblastic leukemia, due to receive a stem cell transplant. Each CDR3 is given with its conserved first and last residue. Fields, in order: J gene, clone size, V gene, D gene, CDR3 DNA, CDR3 protein. D genes are given only for firm matches. The size entry is marked missing in some rows and otherwise reads once, few, many or a size class.

j_call: TRBJ2-1
clone_size: .
v_call: TRBV20-1
d_call: .
cdr3_nt: TGCAGTGCTCAGGGGAGGGGGCCCGTCAATGAGCAGTTCTTC
cdr3_aa: CSAQGRGPVNEQFF

j_call: TRBJ2-7
clone_size: .
v_call: TRBV7-9
d_call: TRBD2
cdr3_nt: TGTGCCAGCAGCTTAAAGGCGGGAGGGCCGGTCGAGCAGTACTTC
cdr3_aa: CASSLKAGGPVEQYF

j_call: TRBJ2-5
clone_size: .
v_call: TRBV15
d_call: TRBD1
cdr3_nt: TGTGCCACCAGTCCCGGGGACAGTCAAGAGACCCAGTACTTC
cdr3_aa: CATSPGDSQETQYF

j_call: TRBJ1-5
clone_size: few
v_call: TRBV6-2/TRBV6-3
d_call: TRBD1
cdr3_nt: TGTGCCAGCAGAGGGACAGGCGGCAATCAGCCCCAGCATTTT
cdr3_aa: CASRGTGGNQPQHF

j_call: TRBJ1-1
clone_size: many
v_call: TRBV7-3
d_call: TRBD1
cdr3_nt: TGTGCCAGCAGCTTCAGGGGGCAGGGAACTGAAGCTTTCTTT
cdr3_aa: CASSFRGQGTEAFF

j_call: TRBJ1-2
clone_size: few
v_call: TRBV7-9
d_call: .
cdr3_nt: TGTGCCAGCAGCCCCCCAGGGGACTATGGCTACACCTTC
cdr3_aa: CASSPPGDYGYTF

j_call: TRBJ2-5
clone_size: many
v_call: TRBV5-1
d_call: TRBD1
cdr3_nt: TGCGCCAGCAGCTTGGGCAGGGGGCAAGAGACCCAGTACTTC
cdr3_aa: CASSLGRGQETQYF

j_call: TRBJ1-1
clone_size: .
v_call: TRBV10-3
d_call: .
cdr3_nt: TGTGCCACCCGAGGGGGGAGCACTGAAGCTTTCTTT
cdr3_aa: CATRGGSTEAFF

j_call: TRBJ1-4
clone_size: .
v_call: TRBV6-5
d_call: .
cdr3_nt: TGTGCCAGCAGTTATTTTGCAACTAATGAAAAACTGTTTTTT
cdr3_aa: CASSYFATNEKLFF

j_call: TRBJ2-3
clone_size: many
v_call: TRBV7-2
d_call: TRBD1
cdr3_nt: TGTGCCAGCAGCTCGACCGGGACAGGAGGAGATACGCAGTATTTT
cdr3_aa: CASSSTGTGGDTQYF

j_call: TRBJ2-2
clone_size: .
v_call: TRBV12-3/TRBV12-4
d_call: .
cdr3_nt: TGTGCCAGCACCCTAGTGACCTGGGCGGACACCGGGGAGCTGTTTTTT
cdr3_aa: CASTLVTWADTGELFF

j_call: TRBJ2-7
clone_size: many
v_call: TRBV20-1
d_call: .
cdr3_nt: TGCAGTGCTAGAACGACAGTCTCCTACGAGCAGTACTTC
cdr3_aa: CSARTTVSYEQYF

j_call: TRBJ2-4
clone_size: many
v_call: TRBV9
d_call: .
cdr3_nt: TGTGCCAGCAGCGACAGGGAAAGGTTTGGAAGGAGGTACTTC
cdr3_aa: CASSDRERFGRRYF

j_call: TRBJ2-2
clone_size: many
v_call: TRBV29-1
d_call: .
cdr3_nt: TGCAGCGTTGGGTCCTTTGGAAGGAACACCGGGGAGCTGTTTTTT
cdr3_aa: CSVGSFGRNTGELFF

j_call: TRBJ2-5
clone_size: few
v_call: TRBV28
d_call: .
cdr3_nt: TGTGCCAGCAGTTTATCTGTGGAGACCCAGTACTTC
cdr3_aa: CASSLSVETQYF

j_call: TRBJ2-3
clone_size: many
v_call: TRBV5-1
d_call: TRBD2
cdr3_nt: TGCGCCAGCAGTCGGCTAGCGGGAGATGAAGATACGCAGTATTTT
cdr3_aa: CASSRLAGDEDTQYF

j_call: TRBJ2-3
clone_size: few
v_call: TRBV7-2
d_call: .
cdr3_nt: TGTGCCAGCAGCTCCGCACGGTATACGCAGTATTTT
cdr3_aa: CASSSARYTQYF

j_call: TRBJ2-2
clone_size: .
v_call: TRBV2
d_call: TRBD1
cdr3_nt: TGTGCCAGCAAGTCATCACAGGGGGGATTAGGCGGGGAGCTGTTTTTT
cdr3_aa: CASKSSQGGLGGELFF

j_call: TRBJ2-7
clone_size: many
v_call: TRBV4-3
d_call: .
cdr3_nt: TGCGCCAGCAGCCAAGACGGGGGTTTCTACGAGCAGTACTTC
cdr3_aa: CASSQDGGFYEQYF

j_call: TRBJ2-3
clone_size: many
v_call: TRBV7-2
d_call: .
cdr3_nt: TGTGCCAGCAGCTCCATCCTAGGGGATACGCAGTATTTT
cdr3_aa: CASSSILGDTQYF

j_call: TRBJ1-4
clone_size: many
v_call: TRBV12-3/TRBV12-4
d_call: TRBD1
cdr3_nt: TGTGCCAGCAGCACAGGGGCCAATGAAAAACTGTTTTTT
cdr3_aa: CASSTGANEKLFF

j_call: TRBJ2-7
clone_size: many
v_call: TRBV28
d_call: .
cdr3_nt: TGTGCCAGCAGTTCCCCCACGGTAGCGACTTACGAGCAGTACTTC
cdr3_aa: CASSSPTVATYEQYF